These 13 T cell receptor beta chains originate from one sample sequenced in a study of cytomegalovirus exposure and HLA in healthy donors. The PCR made use of 60 Vbeta and 13 Jbeta primers. Measured with immunoSEQ multiplex PCR; TCRdb has only the in-frame clones, and not every one. The profile covers over 150,000 clones, with roughly 80% appearing a single time and 4% to 5.5% taken by the ten largest. The source material was PBMCs. The source is a male donor in good health and CMV-seronegative.

This sequence joins TRBV4-2 and TRBJ1-2; 7 nucleotides align to TRBD1. The CDR3 spans 16 residues. Per germline, CDR1 LGHNA and CDR2 YNFKEQ. Trimming took 5 bases from V and 0 from J; bases not matched to a gene: 9. The CDR3 nucleotides are TGTGCCAGCAGCTCCCCCACGGGGACAGCTAACTATGGCTACACCTTC. This gives the protein CASSSPTGTANYGYTF.

This clone was counted only a few times. The chain has TRBV6-5 and TRBJ1-2, with 8 positions matching TRBD1. Germline-derived CDR1 and CDR2 are MNHEY and SVGAGI. The junction had 4 bases not matched to a gene; V was cut back by 0 bases and J by 4 bases. The CDR3 consists of 15 residues. The CDR3 nucleotides are TGTGCCAGCAGTTACTCAGGACAGGGAAGCTATGGCTACACCTTC. Translating gives CASSYSGQGSYGYTF.

The CDR3, as DNA: TGTGCCAGCAGCTCGCAGGGGACCCCTAGCACAGATACGCAGTATTTT. Translating it yields CASSSQGTPSTDTQYF. The chain has TRBV11-2 and TRBJ2-3; D might be TRBD1 (6 bases). The CDR3 length is 16 residues. The germline CDR1 and CDR2 sequences are SGHAT and FQNNGV. Trimming cost V 4 bases and J 0 bases, with 14 bases left between them.

This sequence joins TRBV10-3 and TRBJ2-7; D remains ambiguous. The CDR3 runs to 16 residues. The germline V and J ends were trimmed by 0 bases and 0 bases, with 12 bases remaining between them. Per germline, CDR1 ENHRY and CDR2 SYGVKD. CDR3 protein: CAISESEHEPSYEQYF. DNA of the CDR3: TGTGCCATCAGTGAGTCTGAGCACGAACCCTCCTACGAGCAGTACTTC.

The V call is TRBV27, the J call TRBJ1-1; D remains ambiguous. The CDR3 is 13 residues long. Germline V lookup: CDR1 MNHEY, CDR2 SMNVEV (reference sequence). Trimming left V 5 bases short and J 0 bases short, with 7 bases between. DNA of the CDR3: TGTGCCAGCAGTAACATTTTGAACACTGAAGCTTTCTTT. This sequence encodes CASSNILNTEAFF.

CDR3 residues: CASSVGTGGDQPQHF. The CDR3 coding sequence is TGTGCCAGCAGTGTCGGGACAGGGGGGGATCAGCCCCAGCATTTT. The V gene is TRBV6-4, the J gene TRBJ1-5, with 11 bases fitting TRBD1. Germline loops: CDR1 MRHNA, CDR2 SNTAGT. The J segment lost 5 bases and the V segment lost 4 bases, leaving 4 bases of the junction unmatched. This CDR3 has 15 amino acids.

V usage is TRBV9 and J usage is TRBJ1-4; possible D gene TRBD1, 6 bases. The CDR3 extends over 14 amino acids. The germline V and J ends were trimmed by 2 bases and 3 bases, with 8 bases remaining between them. CDR1 is SGDLS, CDR2 YYNGEE, per germline. The CDR3 nucleotides read TGTGCCAGCAGCGTTACAGGGTCTAATGAAAAACTGTTTTTT. Translated, it gives CASSVTGSNEKLFF.

The J gene is TRBJ2-7, the V gene TRBV18, with 7 bases identical to TRBD1. V shed 3 bases and J 3 bases; nucleotides not matched to a gene: 5. Germline lookup yields CDR1 KGHSH and CDR2 LQKENI. This CDR3 is 14 amino acids long. DNA for the CDR3: TGTGCCAGCTCACCTCGGGACAGAATCTACGAGCAGTACTTC. This gives the protein CASSPRDRIYEQYF.

The chain links TRBV4-1 to TRBJ2-3; possible D gene TRBD2, 7 bases. This CDR3 contains 16 residues. V lost 0 bases to trimming and J lost 2 bases, with 12 bases between them. Germline V gene sequence: CDR1 MGHRA, CDR2 YSYEKL. The CDR3 DNA sequence: TGCGCCAGCAGCCAAGAGGGGGGGCGGTACACAGATACGCAGTATTTT. This encodes CASSQEGGRYTDTQYF.

The V and J genes are TRBV7-9 and TRBJ1-6, with D perhaps TRBD1 (5 bases). The germline gives CDR1 SEHNR, CDR2 FQNEAQ (reference sequence). V shed 4 bases and J shed 7 bases, with 8 bases lying between them. The CDR3 spans 13 residues. CDR3 coding DNA: TGTGCCAGCAGCTGGGGGGAAAATTCACCCCTCCACTTT. Protein: CASSWGENSPLHF.

The J gene is TRBJ1-5, the V gene TRBV18; 8 bases match TRBD1. The CDR3 is made up of 15 amino acids. V was pared by 3 bases and J by 2 bases, with 3 bases of the junction left unmatched. CDR1 and CDR2 (germline): KGHSH, LQKENI. The CDR3 protein is CASSPQTGGNQPQHF. CDR3 DNA: TGTGCCAGCTCACCTCAGACAGGGGGCAATCAGCCCCAGCATTTT.

The chain is built from TRBV27 and TRBJ2-7; TRBD2 matches 12 bases. V trimming: 5 bases; J trimming: 5 bases; junction bases outside the gene matches: 13. CDR1 and CDR2 from the germline V gene are MNHEY and SMNVEV (reference sequence). This CDR3 comprises 17 residues. CDR3 protein: CASSRGLAGPFPDEQYF. The CDR3 nucleotides are TGTGCCAGCAGTCGGGGACTAGCGGGCCCATTCCCGGACGAGCAGTACTTC.

This clone appeared a few times. The CDR3 loop reads CAWRLMGEGDTQYF. Here the CDR3 DNA reads TGTGCCTGGAGATTGATGGGAGAAGGAGATACGCAGTATTTT. This sequence joins TRBV30 and TRBJ2-3, with D maybe TRBD2 (5 bases). V dropped 3 bases and J dropped 5 bases, with 15 bases sitting between them. CDR3 length: 14 residues. Germline CDR1 reads GTSNPN; CDR2 reads SVGIG (reference sequence).